One sample yielded the 21 T cell receptor beta chains listed below, sequenced in a study of T cell clonality in common variable immunodeficiency. Clones were read by immunoSEQ multiplex PCR, and TCRdb kept only the in-frame ones, dropping some. The table lists 40,000 to 45,000 clones, with no singletons. Sequencing was done on a sample of peripheral blood mononuclear cells. The receptors derive from a person aged 18 to 75 in good health.

This clone was seen ten or more times. The read terminates 3 residues ahead of where the CDR3 ends, so the germline J gene completes it. The chain carries TRBV6-1 and TRBJ2-3; TRBD2 agrees at 10 bases. Trimming took 4 bases from V and 4 from J; bases not matched to a gene: 2. The CDR3 is 14 amino acids. Germline V gene lookup returns CDR1 MNHNS and CDR2 SASEGT. The CDR3 is CASSAGTSADTQYF. CDR3 bases read: TGTGCCAGCAGTGCCGGGACTAGCGCAGATACG.

On this clone itself: The CDR3 is cut off 3 residues early in the read; its end comes from the germline J gene. This chain connects TRBV7-9 to TRBJ2-1; 13 bases are a match to TRBD2. Trimming took 5 bases from V and 9 from J; bases not matched to a gene: 7. The germline CDR1 and CDR2 sequences are SEHNR and FQNEAQ (reference sequence). The CDR3 is 15 residues long. This CDR3 reads CASSIGLAGVFEQFF. The CDR3 DNA, read in part, is TGTGCCAGCAGCATCGGACTAGCGGGAGTTTTTGAG.

This clone was counted ten times or more. Here the CDR3 reads CAWTLLRDREGYTF. CDR3 DNA (partial): TGTGCCTGGACCCTACTCCGGGACAGGGAGGGC. The gene calls are TRBV30 and TRBJ1-2; 9 positions match TRBD1. The CDR3 extends 3 residues past the end of the read, so its final part is completed from the germline J gene. This CDR3 region has 14 residues. The germline V gene encodes CDR1 GTSNPN and CDR2 SVGIG (reference sequence).

In its sample, this clone was seen many times. From the germline J gene comes the end of the CDR3, since the read stops 3 residues before it. Other nucleotide sequences in the sample specify the same CDR3. The rearrangement uses TRBV12-3 or TRBV12-4 and TRBJ2-7; 11 nucleotides line up with TRBD1. V trimming: 3 bases; J trimming: 4 bases; junction bases outside the gene matches: 11. This CDR3 comprises 17 residues. CDR3 DNA (partial): TGTGCCAGCAGTTTTTCACTCTACCGGGACAGGGGGTACGAG. Protein: CASSFSLYRDRGYE. The whole CDR3 protein is CASSFSLYRDRGYEQYF.

This clone was seen ten or more times. The read halts 3 residues ahead of the CDR3 end, with the missing end drawn from the germline J gene. The gene calls are TRBV4-1 and TRBJ2-7, with 9 bases aligning to TRBD2. The germline V gene has CDR1 MGHRA and CDR2 YSYEKL. The CDR3 is 15 residues long. J was trimmed by 6 bases and V by 0 bases; bases with no gene match: 6. CDR3 in amino acids: CASSQEQREALEQYF. The part of the CDR3 DNA that was read is TGCGCCAGCAGCCAAGAACAGCGGGAGGCTCTCGAG.

This clone was recorded at least ten times. The CDR3 end falls 3 residues outside the read, so it is completed with the germline J gene. The J gene is TRBJ2-6, the V gene TRBV7-8; D is uncertain. Deletions cut 1 base from V and 2 bases from J, with 6 bases between. The length of the CDR3 is 15 residues. Germline CDR1 reads SGHVS; CDR2 reads FQNEAQ. Incomplete CDR3 DNA: TGTGCCAGCAGCTTAGTAGTGGCTGGGGCCAACGTC. Translated, it gives CASSLVVAGANV. From start to end, the CDR3 is CASSLVVAGANVLTF.

This clone has a count of ten or more. The read terminates 3 residues before the CDR3 end, so the remaining end is supplied by the germline J gene. The chain uses TRBV15 and TRBJ1-2; D might be TRBD1 (6 bases). The CDR3 loop spans 17 amino acids. Germline values: CDR1 LNHNV, CDR2 YYDKDF (reference sequence). V dropped 3 bases and J dropped 5 bases, with 22 bases sitting between them. The CDR3 bases that were read are TGTGCCACCAGCAGGTCCCGTAACCAGGGGACAATATATGGC. It codes for CATSRSRNQGTIYG. In full, the CDR3 is CATSRSRNQGTIYGYTF.

This clone was picked up many times. From the germline J gene comes the end of the CDR3, since the read stops 3 residues before it. The V and J genes are TRBV2 and TRBJ2-7; TRBD1 matches 7 bases. Germline V CDR1 and CDR2: SNHLY, FYNNEI. The junction had 5 bases not matched to a gene; V was cut back by 8 bases and J by 4 bases. This CDR3 contains 12 residues. The DNA read from the CDR3 is TGTGCCAGCGAGGGGGCGGCATACGAG. Protein product: CASEGAAYE. The whole CDR3 protein reads CASEGAAYEQYF.

This clone has ten or more counts. The read stops 3 residues short of the end of the CDR3; the missing end is completed from the germline J gene. The chain has TRBV19 and TRBJ2-1; 7 nucleotides match TRBD1. V trimming: 2 bases; J trimming: 2 bases; junction bases outside the gene matches: 6. The V gene's germline CDR1 is LNHDA and CDR2 SQIVND (reference sequence). The CDR3 totals 16 residues. The CDR3 DNA, read in part, is TGTGCCAGTAGTATATCAGCCAGGGGGACCTACAATGAG. It is translated as CASSISARGTYNE. The whole CDR3 protein is CASSISARGTYNEQFF.

This clone came up many times. From the germline J gene comes the end of the CDR3, since the read stops 3 residues before it. The chain has TRBV10-3 and TRBJ2-2; 8 bases map to TRBD1. The CDR3 consists of 14 residues. Germline-derived CDR1 and CDR2 are ENHRY and SYGVKD. The CDR3 sequence: CAISESSYRGMLFF. Partial CDR3 DNA: TGTGCCATCAGTGAGTCGTCCTACAGGGGGATG.

This clone was seen at least ten times. Here the CDR3 reads CASSRVGETQYF. The CDR3 bases that were read are TGCGCCAGCAGCCGGGTGGGAGAGACC. The rearrangement uses TRBV5-1 and TRBJ2-5; D ambiguous. The CDR3 end falls 3 residues outside the read, so it is completed with the germline J gene. V lost 4 bases and J lost 4, with 8 bases in between. Germline V lookup: CDR1 SGHRS, CDR2 YFSETQ. The CDR3 sequence is 12 residues long.

This clone showed up just a few times. The read falls 3 residues short of the CDR3 end, and the missing part is taken from the germline J gene. This chain links TRBV5-6 with TRBJ2-7; D perhaps matches TRBD2 (6 bases). V shed 4 bases and J shed 3 bases, with 17 bases lying between them. Germline CDR1 reads SGHDT; CDR2 reads YYEEEE. The CDR3 spans 15 residues. CDR3 DNA, as far as it was read: TGTGCCAGCAGCCGGAGGGCCCGACAGATCTACGAG. Translating it yields CASSRRARQIYE. The full CDR3 reads CASSRRARQIYEQYF.

This clone occurred many times. The CDR3 extends 3 residues past the end of the read, so its final part is completed from the germline J gene. This chain connects TRBV11-2 to TRBJ2-1; tentative D call: TRBD2 (5 bases). V gave up 4 bases and J gave up 8 bases, with 15 bases separating them. The CDR3 has 14 amino acids. Germline CDR1 reads SGHAT; CDR2 reads FQNNGV. Incomplete CDR3 DNA: TGTGCCAGCAGCTCGGGTCGGGGTAGGCATGAG. Translated, it gives CASSSGRGRHE. The full-length CDR3 reads as CASSSGRGRHEQFF.

There are many counts of this clone. The read is 3 residues too short to cover the CDR3 end, so that end is filled in from the germline J gene. The gene calls are TRBV9 and TRBJ2-2; 7 bases match TRBD2. The CDR3 extends over 15 amino acids. With V trimmed by 5 bases and J by 0 bases, 4 bases remained unmatched. Germline V gene data show CDR1 as SGDLS and CDR2 as YYNGEE. Here the CDR3 reads CASSAGTTNTGELFF. The sequenced part of the CDR3 DNA is TGTGCCAGCAGTGCCGGGACTACGAACACCGGGGAG.

Comments on this clone: Since a much larger clone is just one base distant, this may be a read error. The read ends 3 residues early relative to the CDR3; the germline J gene fills the gap. The chain joins TRBV19 to TRBJ1-2, with a tentative D call TRBD1 (5 bases). The CDR3 spans 15 residues. The germline V gene encodes CDR1 LNHDA and CDR2 SQIVND (reference sequence). The DNA read from the CDR3 is TGTGCCAGTAGTATGGCAGGGATCGTTCGAGAGACC. Translation gives CASSMAGIVRET. The CDR3 in its entirety is CASSMAGIVRETYTF.

This clone was counted ten times or more. The read terminates 3 residues before the CDR3 end, so the remaining end is supplied by the germline J gene. V usage is TRBV19 and J usage is TRBJ1-1; D uncertain. Germline CDR1 and CDR2: LNHDA and SQIVND (reference sequence). The CDR3 extends over 16 amino acids. V gave up 4 bases and J gave up 4 bases, with 19 bases separating them. Partial CDR3 DNA: TGTGCCAGTAGTACTAAAACACGCCTCGCGGGCACTGAA. Its protein is CASSTKTRLAGTE. The CDR3 reads in full as CASSTKTRLAGTEAFF.

This clone was detected ten times or more. The CDR3 is cut off 3 residues early in the read; its end comes from the germline J gene. The V gene is TRBV2, the J gene TRBJ1-2; D is uncertain. Per germline, CDR1 SNHLY and CDR2 FYNNEI. The V end lost 1 base, the J end lost 5 bases, and 14 bases lay between the germline ends. The CDR3 loop spans 15 amino acids. Incomplete CDR3 DNA: TGTGCCAGCAGTGAAGAGAGAGGGTTAAAATATGGC. This encodes CASSEERGLKYG. The complete CDR3 sequence is CASSEERGLKYGYTF.

This clone was detected ten times or more. The read gets to within 3 residues of the CDR3 end, and the germline J gene fills in the rest. J is TRBJ2-7 and V is TRBV7-9, with 8 bases identical to TRBD1. Germline CDR1 reads SEHNR; CDR2 reads FQNEAQ (reference sequence). The V segment lost 3 bases and the J segment 0 bases; nucleotides outside the gene matches: 4. This CDR3 is built from 15 residues. The CDR3 DNA, read in part, is TGTGCCAGCAGCTTGGGGACAGGCCTCTCCTACGAG. It translates to CASSLGTGLSYE. The whole CDR3 sequence reads CASSLGTGLSYEQYF.

There are many counts of this clone. The read terminates 3 residues before the CDR3 end, so the remaining end is supplied by the germline J gene. This chain joins TRBV7-9 and TRBJ2-1; no definite D call. Deletions cut 5 bases from V and 2 bases from J, with 10 bases between. Germline CDR1 reads SEHNR; CDR2 reads FQNEAQ (reference sequence). The CDR3 length is 14 residues. The CDR3 sequence: CASSLVAAYNEQFF. The sequenced CDR3 bases are TGTGCCAGCAGCCTAGTAGCCGCCTACAATGAG.

In its sample, this clone was seen many times. The read halts 3 residues ahead of the CDR3 end, with the missing end drawn from the germline J gene. The chain recombines TRBV30 with TRBJ2-5; the D gene is possibly TRBD2 (6 bases). The V end was cut by 4 bases, the J end by 7 bases, with 16 bases between. Germline values: CDR1 GTSNPN, CDR2 SVGIG (reference sequence). This CDR3 contains 13 residues. CDR3 sequence: CAWTVGGIGTQYF. CDR3 DNA, as far as it was read: TGTGCCTGGACGGTGGGGGGTATTGGGACC.

This clone was counted many times. The read falls 3 residues short of the CDR3 end, and the missing part is taken from the germline J gene. The chain employs TRBV20-1 and TRBJ1-2; D is perhaps TRBD1 (6 bases). Germline lookup yields CDR1 DFQATT and CDR2 SNEGSKA (reference sequence). The CDR3 totals 15 residues. Trimming pared 3 bases from V and 7 bases from J, leaving 21 bases between. The sequenced part of the CDR3 DNA is TGCAGTGCTAGTACGACAGGCACGGAGTCCGGTGGC. Amino acids: CSASTTGTESGG. The full CDR3 is CSASTTGTESGGYTF.